This T cell receptor beta chain came from a study of CD8 T cells in Susac syndrome. Reverse transcription used 0.5 to 1 ug RNA and random hexamers. TCR beta CDR3 was amplified by immunoSEQ multiplex PCR. This amplification extended across 54 Vbeta and 13 Jbeta segments. Using its own MiXCR run on the immunoSEQ multiplex PCR reads, TCRdb lists one record per CDR3 protein. Among 120,000 to 150,000 distinct CDR3 sequences listed, 85% to 95% were seen once. Sequencing of TCR beta was carried out in blood CD8+ and CD4+ T cells. Isolation of CD8+ and CD4+ T cells was performed negatively, whereas enrichment of TEMRA cells was done by FACS. Source material: CD4+ T cells from PBMCs. The clonotype originates from a human donor with multiple sclerosis.

In DNA form, the CDR3 reads TGTGCCTGGAGTGGAGGGATTCAGCCCCAGCATTTT. Encoded protein: CAWSGGIQPQHF. The chain recombines TRBV30 with TRBJ1-5; D not certain. The CDR3 has 12 amino acids. V lost 1 base, J lost 6 bases, and 7 bases lay in between. CDR1 is GTSNPN and CDR2 is SVGIG in the germline V gene (reference sequence).